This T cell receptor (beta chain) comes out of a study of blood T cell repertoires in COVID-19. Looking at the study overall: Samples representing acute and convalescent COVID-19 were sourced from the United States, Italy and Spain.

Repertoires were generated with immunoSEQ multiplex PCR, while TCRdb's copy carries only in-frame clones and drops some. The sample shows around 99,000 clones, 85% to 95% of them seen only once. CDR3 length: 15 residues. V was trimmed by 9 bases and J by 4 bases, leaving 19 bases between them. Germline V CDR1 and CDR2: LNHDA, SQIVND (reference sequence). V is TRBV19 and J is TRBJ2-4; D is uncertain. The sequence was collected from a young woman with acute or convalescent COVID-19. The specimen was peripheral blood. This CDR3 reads CASLPTLGSKNIQYF. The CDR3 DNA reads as TGTGCCAGCCTCCCTACGCTAGGATCAAAAAACATTCAGTACTTC.